Listed below are T cell receptor beta chains from one sample, sequenced in a study of CD8+CD57+ T cells in acquired aplastic anemia. TCRdb called the reads again in MiXCR, with one record for every CDR3 protein. The sample lists some 190,000 distinct CDR3 sequences, about 47% occurring once. Sequenced input: sorted CD4+, CD8+, or CD8+CD57+ T cells (not recorded which) from PBMCs. These receptor sequences come from a human donor in good health. Each CDR3 is given with its conserved first and last residue. The D gene is left open where the match is weak. The size field is filled for only some rows; it gives once, few, many or a size class.

v_gene: TRBV30
j_gene: TRBJ1-5
abundance: .
d_gene: .
CDR3aa: CAWSLGFNSNQPQHF
CDR3nt: TGTGCCTGGAGTCTGGGATTCAATAGCAATCAGCCCCAGCATTTT

v_gene: TRBV12-3/TRBV12-4
j_gene: TRBJ2-7
abundance: .
d_gene: .
CDR3aa: CASSLSGIDEQYF
CDR3nt: TGTGCCAGCAGTTTATCGGGGATAGACGAGCAGTACTTC

v_gene: TRBV2
j_gene: TRBJ1-6
abundance: .
d_gene: TRBD1
CDR3aa: CASQGGHNSPLHF
CDR3nt: TGTGCCAGCCAGGGGGGACATAATTCACCCCTCCACTTT

v_gene: TRBV2
j_gene: TRBJ2-7
abundance: many
d_gene: .
CDR3aa: CASKRTDQTYEQYF
CDR3nt: TGTGCCAGCAAGAGGACAGATCAGACCTACGAGCAGTACTTC

v_gene: TRBV6-4
j_gene: TRBJ2-1
abundance: many
d_gene: .
CDR3aa: CASSGTDNNEQFF
CDR3nt: TGTGCCAGCAGTGGGACGGATAACAATGAGCAGTTCTTC

v_gene: TRBV10-3
j_gene: TRBJ1-5
abundance: .
d_gene: TRBD1
CDR3aa: CAISETRTGFENQPQHF
CDR3nt: TGTGCCATCAGTGAGACCCGGACAGGGTTCGAGAATCAGCCCCAGCATTTT

v_gene: TRBV2
j_gene: TRBJ2-5
abundance: many
d_gene: .
CDR3aa: CASGYQETQYF
CDR3nt: TGTGCCAGCGGGTACCAAGAGACCCAGTACTTC

v_gene: TRBV24-1
j_gene: TRBJ2-2
abundance: many
d_gene: TRBD1
CDR3aa: CATSDLGQGARTGELFF
CDR3nt: TGTGCCACCAGTGATCTCGGACAGGGGGCGAGGACCGGGGAGCTGTTTTTT

v_gene: TRBV7-8
j_gene: TRBJ1-5
abundance: many
d_gene: .
CDR3aa: CASSLGGSGYNQPQHF
CDR3nt: TGTGCCAGCAGCTTGGGGGGGTCGGGGTATAATCAGCCCCAGCATTTT

v_gene: TRBV20-1
j_gene: TRBJ2-3
abundance: many
d_gene: .
CDR3aa: CSASFSGGWTDTQYF
CDR3nt: TGCAGTGCTAGTTTCAGTGGGGGCTGGACAGATACGCAGTATTTT

v_gene: TRBV5-1
j_gene: TRBJ1-5
abundance: many
d_gene: TRBD1
CDR3aa: CASSFTGENQPQHF
CDR3nt: TGCGCCAGCAGCTTTACAGGGGAAAATCAGCCCCAGCATTTT

v_gene: TRBV10-3
j_gene: TRBJ1-1
abundance: .
d_gene: .
CDR3aa: CAISPGGQGNTEAFF
CDR3nt: TGTGCCATCAGCCCGGGTGGTCAGGGGAACACTGAAGCTTTCTTT

v_gene: TRBV10-3
j_gene: TRBJ2-3
abundance: .
d_gene: .
CDR3aa: CAIPGGSTDTQYF
CDR3nt: TGTGCCATCCCCGGGGGTAGCACAGATACGCAGTATTTT

v_gene: TRBV5-5
j_gene: TRBJ1-1
abundance: .
d_gene: .
CDR3aa: CASSLKSSMGSEAFF
CDR3nt: TGTGCCAGCAGCTTGAAATCCTCCATGGGGTCTGAAGCTTTCTTT

v_gene: TRBV29-1
j_gene: TRBJ1-2
abundance: .
d_gene: TRBD1
CDR3aa: CSVTEGARYGYTF
CDR3nt: TGCAGCGTGACTGAGGGGGCACGCTATGGCTACACCTTC

v_gene: TRBV2
j_gene: TRBJ2-5
abundance: .
d_gene: .
CDR3aa: CASTRDQETQYF
CDR3nt: TGTGCCAGCACACGGGATCAAGAGACCCAGTACTTC

v_gene: TRBV7-3
j_gene: TRBJ1-1
abundance: many
d_gene: .
CDR3aa: CASSPGALPRSEAFF
CDR3nt: TGTGCCAGCAGCCCTGGGGCCCTCCCCAGGAGTGAAGCTTTCTTT

v_gene: TRBV20-1
j_gene: TRBJ2-1
abundance: few
d_gene: TRBD2
CDR3aa: CSARDSLAGGYISSYNEQFF
CDR3nt: TGCAGTGCTAGAGACTCCCTAGCGGGAGGTTATATTAGCTCCTACAATGAGCAGTTCTTC

v_gene: TRBV19
j_gene: TRBJ1-6
abundance: once
d_gene: TRBD1
CDR3aa: CVSSTRDSNSPLHF
CDR3nt: TGTGTCAGTAGCACACGGGACAGTAATTCACCCCTCCACTTT

v_gene: TRBV30
j_gene: TRBJ2-5
abundance: many
d_gene: TRBD1
CDR3aa: CAWSMGQAGQETQYF
CDR3nt: TGTGCCTGGAGCATGGGACAGGCGGGCCAAGAGACCCAGTACTTC

v_gene: TRBV2
j_gene: TRBJ2-1
abundance: few
d_gene: .
CDR3aa: CASSYVTGRYNEQFF
CDR3nt: TGTGCCAGCAGTTATGTGACAGGGAGGTACAATGAGCAGTTCTTC

v_gene: TRBV20-1
j_gene: TRBJ1-5
abundance: .
d_gene: .
CDR3aa: CSARGSGNQPQHF
CDR3nt: TGCAGTGCTAGAGGTTCGGGTAATCAGCCCCAGCATTTT

v_gene: TRBV25-1
j_gene: TRBJ1-1
abundance: .
d_gene: .
CDR3aa: CASSYQGSEAFF
CDR3nt: TGTGCCAGCAGCTATCAGGGGAGTGAAGCTTTCTTT

v_gene: TRBV2
j_gene: TRBJ1-1
abundance: .
d_gene: .
CDR3aa: CASSSLGLSNTEAFF
CDR3nt: TGTGCCAGCAGTTCCCTAGGCCTATCGAACACTGAAGCTTTCTTT

v_gene: TRBV4-1
j_gene: TRBJ2-7
abundance: once
d_gene: TRBD2
CDR3aa: CGSSQASSGSLYEQYF
CDR3nt: TGCGGCAGCAGCCAAGCAAGTAGCGGGAGTCTTTACGAGCAGTACTTC

v_gene: TRBV20-1
j_gene: TRBJ2-2
abundance: .
d_gene: .
CDR3aa: CSARTTTNTGELFF
CDR3nt: TGCAGTGCTAGGACGACAACGAACACCGGGGAGCTGTTTTTT

v_gene: TRBV6-1
j_gene: TRBJ2-1
abundance: .
d_gene: TRBD2
CDR3aa: CASSPRLAKDNEQFF
CDR3nt: TGTGCCAGCAGTCCGAGACTAGCGAAGGACAATGAGCAGTTCTTC

v_gene: TRBV6-1
j_gene: TRBJ2-1
abundance: many
d_gene: .
CDR3aa: CASSRLTGSQFF
CDR3nt: TGTGCCAGCAGTCGCCTCACGGGTAGTCAGTTCTTC

v_gene: TRBV20-1
j_gene: TRBJ1-5
abundance: .
d_gene: TRBD1
CDR3aa: CSASPDRGNQPQHF
CDR3nt: TGCAGTGCTAGTCCCGACAGGGGGAATCAGCCCCAGCATTTT

v_gene: TRBV2
j_gene: TRBJ1-3
abundance: .
d_gene: .
CDR3aa: CASSEWGVGNTIYF
CDR3nt: TGTGCCAGCAGTGAATGGGGGGTCGGAAACACCATATATTTT

v_gene: TRBV19
j_gene: TRBJ2-3
abundance: many
d_gene: TRBD2
CDR3aa: CASGTSGTGNTQYF
CDR3nt: TGTGCCAGTGGGACTAGCGGGACCGGGAATACGCAGTATTTT

v_gene: TRBV12-3/TRBV12-4
j_gene: TRBJ1-1
abundance: .
d_gene: TRBD1
CDR3aa: CASSLGQTSNTEAFF
CDR3nt: TGTGCCAGCAGTTTGGGACAGACATCGAACACTGAAGCTTTCTTT

v_gene: TRBV20-1
j_gene: TRBJ2-3
abundance: .
d_gene: TRBD2
CDR3aa: CSATGLAGKSTDTQYF
CDR3nt: TGCAGTGCAACGGGACTAGCGGGCAAGTCCACAGATACGCAGTATTTT

v_gene: TRBV29-1
j_gene: TRBJ1-1
abundance: many
d_gene: TRBD1
CDR3aa: CSVQQGASGTEAFF
CDR3nt: TGCAGCGTCCAACAGGGGGCTTCGGGCACTGAAGCTTTCTTT

v_gene: TRBV7-9
j_gene: TRBJ1-5
abundance: few
d_gene: .
CDR3aa: CASTADNQPQHF
CDR3nt: TGTGCCAGCACAGCGGACAATCAGCCCCAGCATTTT

v_gene: TRBV7-4
j_gene: TRBJ2-5
abundance: many
d_gene: .
CDR3aa: CASSVAGSETQYF
CDR3nt: TGTGCCAGCAGCGTCGCGGGTTCGGAGACCCAGTACTTC

v_gene: TRBV18
j_gene: TRBJ1-5
abundance: .
d_gene: TRBD1
CDR3aa: CASSADRSEDQPQHF
CDR3nt: TGTGCCAGCTCAGCGGACAGGTCTGAGGATCAGCCCCAGCATTTT

v_gene: TRBV20-1
j_gene: TRBJ1-1
abundance: many
d_gene: TRBD1
CDR3aa: CSARKIPQGKATEAFF
CDR3nt: TGCAGTGCTAGAAAAATCCCACAGGGGAAGGCAACTGAAGCTTTCTTT

v_gene: TRBV10-3
j_gene: TRBJ2-7
abundance: .
d_gene: .
CDR3aa: CAISESSGSNSYEQYF
CDR3nt: TGTGCCATCAGTGAGTCGAGCGGGTCTAACTCCTACGAGCAGTACTTC

v_gene: TRBV19
j_gene: TRBJ1-5
abundance: many
d_gene: TRBD1
CDR3aa: CASNRQGSNQPQHF
CDR3nt: TGTGCCAGTAATCGACAGGGGAGCAATCAGCCCCAGCATTTT

v_gene: TRBV6-1
j_gene: TRBJ2-1
abundance: .
d_gene: TRBD2
CDR3aa: CASSLEPGLAAGEQFF
CDR3nt: TGTGCCAGCAGTCTGGAGCCGGGACTAGCGGCCGGGGAGCAGTTCTTC

v_gene: TRBV6-1
j_gene: TRBJ2-1
abundance: .
d_gene: TRBD2
CDR3aa: CASSGSGSPYNEQFF
CDR3nt: TGTGCCAGCAGTGGTAGCGGGAGCCCCTACAATGAGCAGTTCTTC

v_gene: TRBV29-1
j_gene: TRBJ1-5
abundance: many
d_gene: .
CDR3aa: CSVQVGGSNQPQHF
CDR3nt: TGCAGCGTTCAAGTCGGGGGTAGCAATCAGCCCCAGCATTTT

v_gene: TRBV7-9
j_gene: TRBJ1-1
abundance: many
d_gene: .
CDR3aa: CASSLFKNTEAFF
CDR3nt: TGTGCCAGCAGCTTATTCAAGAACACTGAAGCTTTCTTT

v_gene: TRBV7-9
j_gene: TRBJ1-1
abundance: .
d_gene: .
CDR3aa: CAIAPGSTNTEAFF
CDR3nt: TGTGCCATCGCGCCGGGCTCCACCAACACTGAAGCTTTCTTT

v_gene: TRBV6-2/TRBV6-3
j_gene: TRBJ2-2
abundance: many
d_gene: TRBD1
CDR3aa: CATKAGGRGGELFF
CDR3nt: TGTGCCACCAAGGCAGGGGGCCGTGGCGGGGAGCTGTTTTTT

v_gene: TRBV2
j_gene: TRBJ2-7
abundance: many
d_gene: .
CDR3aa: CASSDVTSYEQYF
CDR3nt: TGTGCCAGCAGTGACGTGACAAGTTACGAGCAGTACTTC

v_gene: TRBV20-1
j_gene: TRBJ2-3
abundance: .
d_gene: .
CDR3aa: CSAPATNTDTQYF
CDR3nt: TGCAGTGCTCCGGCGACGAACACAGATACGCAGTATTTT

v_gene: TRBV11-2
j_gene: TRBJ2-7
abundance: many
d_gene: TRBD2
CDR3aa: CASSHLAGGAYEQYF
CDR3nt: TGTGCCAGCAGCCACCTAGCGGGAGGAGCCTACGAGCAGTACTTC

v_gene: TRBV11-1
j_gene: TRBJ2-1
abundance: .
d_gene: TRBD2
CDR3aa: CASSSEAGAYNEQFF
CDR3nt: TGTGCCAGCAGCTCGGAAGCGGGGGCCTACAATGAGCAGTTCTTC

v_gene: TRBV10-1
j_gene: TRBJ2-7
abundance: .
d_gene: .
CDR3aa: CASSESGRDYEQYF
CDR3nt: TGCGCCAGCAGTGAGTCGGGACGGGACTACGAGCAGTACTTC

v_gene: TRBV10-3
j_gene: TRBJ1-2
abundance: .
d_gene: TRBD1
CDR3aa: CASSTGTGPTNYGYTF
CDR3nt: TGTGCCAGCAGCACCGGGACAGGGCCTACTAACTATGGCTACACCTTC

v_gene: TRBV28
j_gene: TRBJ1-1
abundance: few
d_gene: .
CDR3aa: CASSLVPMNTEAFF
CDR3nt: TGTGCCAGCAGTTTAGTACCCATGAACACTGAAGCTTTCTTT

v_gene: TRBV20-1
j_gene: TRBJ2-1
abundance: .
d_gene: TRBD2
CDR3aa: CSARDLAGGSSSYNEQFF
CDR3nt: TGCAGTGCTAGAGATCTAGCGGGGGGGAGTAGCTCCTACAATGAGCAGTTCTTC

v_gene: TRBV9
j_gene: TRBJ2-1
abundance: many
d_gene: TRBD2
CDR3aa: CASSVGPSGSQYEQFF
CDR3nt: TGTGCCAGCAGCGTAGGCCCGAGCGGGAGTCAGTATGAGCAGTTCTTC

v_gene: TRBV20-1
j_gene: TRBJ2-7
abundance: many
d_gene: .
CDR3aa: CSALKTGLAYEQYF
CDR3nt: TGCAGTGCTCTCAAGACCGGATTGGCGTACGAGCAGTACTTC

v_gene: TRBV20-1
j_gene: TRBJ2-5
abundance: .
d_gene: .
CDR3aa: CSARDRRGRETQYF
CDR3nt: TGCAGTGCTAGAGATCGGAGGGGCCGGGAGACCCAGTACTTC

v_gene: TRBV18
j_gene: TRBJ2-7
abundance: .
d_gene: TRBD1
CDR3aa: CASSPQSGQVNEQHF
CDR3nt: TGTGCCAGCTCACCACAGTCGGGACAGGTTAACGAGCAGCACTTC

v_gene: TRBV25-1
j_gene: TRBJ1-1
abundance: .
d_gene: TRBD1
CDR3aa: CASTAGGVLNTEAFF
CDR3nt: TGTGCCAGCACCGCAGGGGGCGTCTTGAACACTGAAGCTTTCTTT